One TCR beta chain is described in this entry. Antigen: not known. CDR3 and TCR beta VDJ profiling relied on a genomic DNA template. MiXCR, run by TCRdb on the reads, gives a single entry per CDR3 protein. The table has more than 200,000 distinct CDR3 sequences, almost 50% seen once. The entry originates in a study of CD8+CD57+ T cells in acquired aplastic anemia. Broader study findings: Researchers reported that CD8+ Simpson's diversity was not significantly different in patients versus controls. Patients and controls shared just under 30 CD8+ CDR3 sequences.

The V and J ends lost 6 bases and 2 bases, in that order; junction bases with no gene match: 10. The CDR3 loop spans 16 amino acids. CDR1 and CDR2 (germline): LNHDA, SQIVND (reference sequence). An expansion of CD8+CD57+ cells by flow cytometry had been shown in patients chosen for sequencing. There were no patients without severe acquired aplastic anemia. The rearrangement links TRBV19 to TRBJ2-1, with 7 bases matching TRBD1. Sequencing used sorted CD4+, CD8+, or CD8+CD57+ T cells (not recorded which) from PBMCs. The sequence derives from a human donor with aplastic anemia. The CDR3 loop is CASSQTGTVTYNEQFF. DNA for the CDR3: TGTGCCAGTAGCCAAACCGGGACAGTTACCTACAATGAGCAGTTCTTC.